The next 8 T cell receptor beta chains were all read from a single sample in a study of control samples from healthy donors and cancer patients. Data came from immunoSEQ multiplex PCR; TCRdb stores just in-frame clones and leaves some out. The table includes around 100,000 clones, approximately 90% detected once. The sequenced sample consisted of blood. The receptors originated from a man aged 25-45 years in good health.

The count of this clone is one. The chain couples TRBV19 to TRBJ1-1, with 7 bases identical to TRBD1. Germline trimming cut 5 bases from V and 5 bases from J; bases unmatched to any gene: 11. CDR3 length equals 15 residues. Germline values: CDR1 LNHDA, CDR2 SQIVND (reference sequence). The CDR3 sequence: CASSFRQGQKTEAFF. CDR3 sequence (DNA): TGTGCCAGTAGTTTCAGACAGGGACAAAAGACTGAAGCTTTCTTT.

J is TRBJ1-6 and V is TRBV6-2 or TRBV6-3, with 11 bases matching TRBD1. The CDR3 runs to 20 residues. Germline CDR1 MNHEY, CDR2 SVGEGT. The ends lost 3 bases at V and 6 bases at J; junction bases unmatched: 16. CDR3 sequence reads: CASSYPGWGQGDRSNSPLHF. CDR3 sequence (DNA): TGTGCCAGCAGTTATCCGGGTTGGGGACAGGGGGACCGATCTAATTCACCCCTCCACTTT.

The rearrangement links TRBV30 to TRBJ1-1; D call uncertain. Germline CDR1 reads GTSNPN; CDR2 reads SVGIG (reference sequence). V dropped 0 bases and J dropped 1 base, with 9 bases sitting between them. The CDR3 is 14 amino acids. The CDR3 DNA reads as TGTGCCTGGAGTGTACGCAGTTCGAACACTGAAGCTTTCTTT. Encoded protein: CAWSVRSSNTEAFF.

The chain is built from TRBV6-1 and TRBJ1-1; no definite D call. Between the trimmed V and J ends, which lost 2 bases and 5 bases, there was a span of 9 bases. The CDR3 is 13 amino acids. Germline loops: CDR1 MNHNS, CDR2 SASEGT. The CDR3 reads CASSEMWRTEAFF. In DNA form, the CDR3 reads TGTGCCAGCAGTGAAATGTGGAGAACTGAAGCTTTCTTT.

For the CDR3, the DNA is TGTGCCAGCAGCTTAAGAAGCGGGATGAACACCGGGGAGCTGTTTTTT. Its translation is CASSLRSGMNTGELFF. The gene calls are TRBV11-2 and TRBJ2-2; 7 bases agree with TRBD2. Trimming at V came to 2 bases and at J to 1 base, leaving 4 bases not matched to a gene. This CDR3 comprises 16 residues. CDR1 and CDR2 from the germline V gene are SGHAT and FQNNGV.

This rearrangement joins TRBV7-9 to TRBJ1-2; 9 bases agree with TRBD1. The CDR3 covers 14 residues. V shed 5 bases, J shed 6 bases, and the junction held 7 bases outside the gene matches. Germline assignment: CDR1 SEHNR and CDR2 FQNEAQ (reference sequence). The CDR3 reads CASSLGQGQDGYTF. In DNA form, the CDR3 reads TGTGCCAGCAGCCTAGGACAGGGGCAGGATGGCTACACCTTC.

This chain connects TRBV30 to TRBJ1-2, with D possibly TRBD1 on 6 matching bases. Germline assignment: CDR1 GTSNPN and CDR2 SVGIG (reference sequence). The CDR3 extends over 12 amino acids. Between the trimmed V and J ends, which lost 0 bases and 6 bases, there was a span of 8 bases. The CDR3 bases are TGTGCCTGGAGTGTATACAGGGATGGCTACACCTTC. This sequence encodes CAWSVYRDGYTF.

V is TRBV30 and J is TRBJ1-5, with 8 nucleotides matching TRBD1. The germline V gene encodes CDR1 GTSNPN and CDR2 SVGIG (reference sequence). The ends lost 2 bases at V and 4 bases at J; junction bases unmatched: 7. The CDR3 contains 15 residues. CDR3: CAWSQGDRRNQPQHF. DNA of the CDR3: TGTGCCTGGAGTCAAGGGGACAGGCGAAATCAGCCCCAGCATTTT.